This entry features one T cell receptor (beta chain) sequence. This beta chain turned up in a library designed for alpha chains; as an off-target read, its abundance says little. This entry comes from a study of spatial heterogeneity in lung cancer. In the library, each TCR cDNA molecule bore its own unique molecular identifier. TCRdb fed the 5' RACE reads into MiXCR, producing one record per CDR3 protein. Here the sample spans approximately 12,000 distinct CDR3 sequences, about 6.2% being singletons. The CDR3 covers 14 residues. The V and J ends lost 8 bases and 5 bases respectively, with 18 bases between them. Germline assignment: CDR1 MGHDK and CDR2 SYGVNS. Time point here: sample taken at primary tumor resection. The authors sequenced whole RNA from tumor, nontumor lung or frozen PBMC without sorting.

The sequencing used normal lung tissue next to the tumor, collected at surgery. The TCR originated in a male donor with early-stage non-small cell lung cancer. The chain couples TRBV25-1 to TRBJ1-1; tentative D call: TRBD1 (5 bases). This CDR3 reads CASSPQGRGTEAFF. As DNA, the CDR3 is TGTGCCAGCTCCCCCCAGGGACGGGGGACTGAAGCTTTCTTT.